This T cell receptor (beta chain) comes out of a study of cytomegalovirus exposure and HLA in healthy donors. The V gene end was trimmed by 3 bases and the J gene end by 7 bases; junction bases not matched to a gene: 7. The V gene's germline CDR1 is SNHLY and CDR2 FYNNEI. The CDR3 runs to 15 residues. In the PCR, 60 Vbeta and 13 Jbeta primers were used. Assay used: immunoSEQ multiplex PCR; TCRdb lists only in-frame clones, some missing. The repertoire has 270,000 or so clones, 86% of them found once; the top ten carry roughly 4%. The receptor comes from a man between 40 and 49 years old in good health and CMV-seropositive. This chain connects TRBV2 to TRBJ1-4; the match to TRBD1 covers 8 bases. The specimen sequenced was PBMCs. CDR3 DNA: TGTGCCAGCAGTGACGACAGGGGTAGGGGTGAAAAACTGTTTTTT. Protein sequence: CASSDDRGRGEKLFF.